These T cell receptor beta chains were read from a single sample in a study of T cell changes during pregnancy in multiple sclerosis. Generated by immunoSEQ multiplex PCR, the TCRdb table keeps only in-frame clones and is missing some. The sample lists about 59,000 clones, roughly 93% occurring once. This specimen was CD8+ T cells from peripheral blood mononuclear cells, taken in the third trimester of pregnancy. The receptors were gathered from a female donor with multiple sclerosis, enrolled in a pregnancy study. CDR3s include the opening cysteine and the closing phenylalanine or tryptophan. The D gene is left open where the match is weak. Clone size is shown for a subset of rows, as once, few, many or a class of expanded clone.

clone_size,j_call,v_call,d_call,cdr3_nt,cdr3_aa
NA,TRBJ2-1,TRBV28,TRBD2,TGTGCCAGCAGTCCCGGGGGGTACTACAATGAGCAGTTCTTC,CASSPGGYYNEQFF
NA,TRBJ1-2,TRBV7-6,NA,TGTGCCAGCAGCTTAGCGCCGGGAGCTAACTATGGCTACACCTTC,CASSLAPGANYGYTF
NA,TRBJ2-5,TRBV5-1,TRBD1,TGCGCCAGCAGCCAGGACAGGGGGCATGTAGAGACCCAGTACTTC,CASSQDRGHVETQYF
NA,TRBJ2-3,TRBV7-9,TRBD2,TGTGCCAGCGACTCAACCCTAGCGGGAGAAGGCACAGATACGCAGTATTTT,CASDSTLAGEGTDTQYF
once,TRBJ2-1,TRBV28,TRBD2,TGTGCCAGCAGGGCTAGCGGAGCGGGTAATGAGCAGTTCTTC,CASRASGAGNEQFF
medium-sized,TRBJ2-7,TRBV28,NA,TGTGCCAGCATGGGCACATCTGGGAGTCAGCAGTACTTC,CASMGTSGSQQYF
NA,TRBJ2-1,TRBV4-1,TRBD1,TGCGCCAGCAGCCAAGATGGGACAGGGGGGAGCAATGAGCAGTTCTTC,CASSQDGTGGSNEQFF
NA,TRBJ2-1,TRBV7-9,TRBD2,TGTGCCAGCAGTACGGGCGGGAGGGGGAATGAGCAGTTCTTC,CASSTGGRGNEQFF
NA,TRBJ2-1,TRBV5-1,TRBD2,TGCGCCAGCAGCGGTACCGGGACTAGCGGGGCTAGCTCCTACAATGAGCAGTTCTTC,CASSGTGTSGASSYNEQFF
once,TRBJ2-4,TRBV11-2,TRBD1,TGTGCCAGCAGCTTAAGGACAGGGGGCCTTCCCAAAAACATTCAGTACTTC,CASSLRTGGLPKNIQYF
NA,TRBJ2-3,TRBV30,TRBD2,TGTGCCTGGACCGCTCCCGGGAGGGCGGATACGCAGTATTTT,CAWTAPGRADTQYF
NA,TRBJ2-2,TRBV11-2,NA,TGTGCCAGCAGCCTACCGCGCAGGGAGCTGTTTTTT,CASSLPRRELFF
few,TRBJ1-1,TRBV7-9,NA,TGTGCCAGCAGCTTAGTAGGTCCGGGAGCAGATGAAGCTTTCTTT,CASSLVGPGADEAFF
NA,TRBJ2-1,TRBV20-1,TRBD2,TGCAGTGCGCCCGGGACTAGATTGTTCTTC,CSAPGTRLFF
NA,TRBJ2-6,TRBV6-4,TRBD2,TGTGCCAGCAGCCCCCGGACTAGCGGGAGCTCTGGGGCCAACGTCCTGACTTTC,CASSPRTSGSSGANVLTF
NA,TRBJ2-5,TRBV9,NA,TGTGCCAGCAGCGTGGGGCGGATCCAAGAGACCCAGTACTTC,CASSVGRIQETQYF
once,TRBJ2-2,TRBV30,TRBD1,TGTGCCTGGAGTGGTGGGACAGGGAACACCGGGGAGCTGTTTTTT,CAWSGGTGNTGELFF
NA,TRBJ1-2,TRBV6-4,NA,TGTGCCAGCAGTGACCGTAGAATGGGGCGGAACTATGGCTACACCTTC,CASSDRRMGRNYGYTF
NA,TRBJ2-7,TRBV30,NA,TGTGGCTTAGCGGCCGTAGGATACGAGCAGTACTTC,CGLAAVGYEQYF
NA,TRBJ2-5,TRBV27,NA,TGTGCCAGCAGTCCCTGGGACAACCAAGAGACCCAGTACTTC,CASSPWDNQETQYF
NA,TRBJ1-2,TRBV29-1,NA,TGCAGCGCAGCGACAGGAGCCGACTACACCTTC,CSAATGADYTF
NA,TRBJ2-7,TRBV6-1,TRBD2,TGTGCCAGCAACCCCGGGGGGTACGAGCAGTACTTC,CASNPGGYEQYF
NA,TRBJ2-5,TRBV7-9,TRBD2,TGTGCCAGCAGTCTAGCGGGAGGGCCCGTCCAAGAGACCCAGTACTTC,CASSLAGGPVQETQYF
NA,TRBJ2-1,TRBV5-8,NA,TGTGCCAGCAGCCCGGGGGCGGGGGCCCTGCGGTTCTTC,CASSPGAGALRFF
NA,TRBJ2-2,TRBV7-3,NA,TGTGCCAGCACGGACACCGGGGAGCTGTTTTTT,CASTDTGELFF
NA,TRBJ2-7,TRBV27,NA,TGTGCCAGCAGTTTGTCGGGGTACGAGCAGTACTTC,CASSLSGYEQYF
NA,TRBJ1-1,TRBV2,TRBD1,TGTGCCAGCAAATACATAACAGGGGGCCACACTGAAGCTTTCTTT,CASKYITGGHTEAFF
once,TRBJ2-2,TRBV27,NA,TGTGCCAGCAGGGCCACCGGGGAGCTGTTTTTT,CASRATGELFF
NA,TRBJ2-7,TRBV6-6,TRBD1,TGTGCCAGCCAGGGGACAGGGTCCTACGAGCAGTACTTC,CASQGTGSYEQYF
NA,TRBJ1-1,TRBV4-1,TRBD1,TGCGCCAGCAGCCTATCGCGACAGGGGGGGACTGAAGCTTTCTTT,CASSLSRQGGTEAFF
NA,TRBJ2-2,TRBV13,TRBD2,TGTGCCAGCAGCTTAGAGGGACTAGCGGGAGGAGGAACCGGGGAGCTGTTTTTT,CASSLEGLAGGGTGELFF
NA,TRBJ1-2,TRBV28,TRBD1,TGTGCCAGCACTAGGGGGCAGGGCCATGGCTACACCTTC,CASTRGQGHGYTF
NA,TRBJ2-7,TRBV13,TRBD1,TGTGCCAGCAGCGGGTGGGGGACAGGGGCCTTGGAGCAGTACTTC,CASSGWGTGALEQYF
NA,TRBJ2-7,TRBV28,TRBD1,TGTGCCAGCAGTTTCTGGGACAGGGTGGGCGAGCAGTACTTC,CASSFWDRVGEQYF
NA,TRBJ2-6,TRBV5-6,NA,TGTGCCAGCAGCTTGTTCGGACGGGGGGCCTCTGGGGCCAACGTCCTGACTTTC,CASSLFGRGASGANVLTF
once,TRBJ2-5,TRBV9,NA,TGTGCCAGCAGCGCGTCAGGGCTCCAAGAGACCCAGTACTTC,CASSASGLQETQYF
NA,TRBJ2-3,TRBV7-9,TRBD2,TGTGCCAGCAGCTTACCGGGAGGTGGCGTGGATACGCAGTATTTT,CASSLPGGGVDTQYF
NA,TRBJ2-7,TRBV25-1,TRBD2,TGTGCCAGCAGGAGGGCGGGAGAGACCTACGAGCAGTACTTC,CASRRAGETYEQYF
few,TRBJ1-1,TRBV6-1,NA,TGTGCCAGCAGGAGGGGGAGCACTGAAGCTTTCTTT,CASRRGSTEAFF
NA,TRBJ2-3,TRBV2,TRBD1,TGTGCCAGCAGTTATTCCGGGACAGCCACTGATACGCAGTATTTT,CASSYSGTATDTQYF
once,TRBJ2-1,TRBV28,TRBD2,TGTGCCAGCAGTCACGGACTAGCGACCGATCTGGAGCAGTTCTTC,CASSHGLATDLEQFF
NA,TRBJ1-1,TRBV30,NA,TGTGCCTGCGTTCACACTGAAGCTTTCTTT,CACVHTEAFF
NA,TRBJ1-2,TRBV6-5,TRBD1,TGTGCCAGCAGCCCAGCGACAGGGGACTATGGCTACACCTTC,CASSPATGDYGYTF
NA,TRBJ2-3,TRBV5-4,TRBD1,TGTGCCAGCAGCCCGACAGGGGCCCCAGATACGCAGTATTTT,CASSPTGAPDTQYF
NA,TRBJ2-1,TRBV6-5,TRBD2,TGTGCCAGCAGTTACGGTCTAGCGGGAGGTACCCATGAGCAGTTCTTC,CASSYGLAGGTHEQFF
NA,TRBJ2-7,TRBV18,TRBD2,TGTGCCAGCTCACCGACTAGCGGGTCCTACGAGCAGTACTTC,CASSPTSGSYEQYF
NA,TRBJ1-2,TRBV5-1,NA,TGCGCCAGCAGCCTAGCGGGTCCGTCTTACCCAGGGGACTATGGCTACACCTTC,CASSLAGPSYPGDYGYTF
NA,TRBJ2-6,TRBV6-1,TRBD1,TGTGCCAGCAGTGAAGTTTTGGTAGGGGGCCTCTCTGGGGCCAACGTCCTGACTTTC,CASSEVLVGGLSGANVLTF
NA,TRBJ2-7,TRBV7-6,TRBD1,TGTGCCAGCAGCGAGACAGGGAGCAGCCAATACGAGCAGTACTTC,CASSETGSSQYEQYF
NA,TRBJ1-1,TRBV7-8,TRBD1,TGTGCCAGCAGCTTAGAGGGGGGACAGGTCCGCACTGAAGCTTTCTTT,CASSLEGGQVRTEAFF
NA,TRBJ2-7,TRBV27,NA,TGTGCCAGCAGTGAGGCGGGGTCCTACGAGCAGTACTTC,CASSEAGSYEQYF
NA,TRBJ2-7,TRBV19,TRBD1,TGTGCCAGTAGTATCGGAGGACAGGGACACCTCGAGCAGTACTTC,CASSIGGQGHLEQYF
NA,TRBJ2-7,TRBV27,NA,TGTGCCAGCAGTTTATCCGGGGACTACGAGCAGTACTTC,CASSLSGDYEQYF
NA,TRBJ1-5,TRBV28,NA,TGTGCCAGCAGTTTACGTACAGGAGGCAATCAGCCCCAGCATTTT,CASSLRTGGNQPQHF
NA,TRBJ2-1,TRBV4-3,NA,TGCGCCAGCAGCCAAGGCGACTCCCCCAATGAGCAGTTCTTC,CASSQGDSPNEQFF
NA,TRBJ2-7,TRBV10-1,NA,TGCGCCAGCTCTGGCGGTACCTACGAGCAGTACTTC,CASSGGTYEQYF
NA,TRBJ2-7,TRBV5-6,NA,TGTGCCAGCAGCTACGGGGGAAGCTCCTACGAGCAGTACTTC,CASSYGGSSYEQYF
NA,TRBJ2-7,TRBV2,NA,TGTGCCAGCAGTGTCAGCTCCTACGAGCAGTACTTC,CASSVSSYEQYF
NA,TRBJ2-1,TRBV9,NA,TGTGCCAGCAGCGGGGTCGTCGGAGCCTACAATGAGCAGTTCTTC,CASSGVVGAYNEQFF
few,TRBJ1-5,TRBV6-5,NA,TGTGCCAGCAGTCGAAACTCAGGGAATCAGCCCCAGCATTTT,CASSRNSGNQPQHF